The present TCR beta chain was sequenced within a study of cytomegalovirus exposure and HLA in healthy donors. The CDR3 sequence is 11 residues long. Germline assignment: CDR1 ENHRY and CDR2 SYGVKD. V shed 6 bases and J shed 5 bases, with 6 bases lying between them. This clone came up once. Antigen unknown. Vbeta (60) and Jbeta (13) primers were used in the PCR. TCRdb keeps only in-frame clones here, not all; method: immunoSEQ multiplex PCR. The profile shows about 200,000 clones, just over 75% of them singletons. Whole-study results and caveats: Reported performance of the classifier showed diagnosis of cytomegalovirus status with high specificity and sensitivity.

The chain links TRBV10-3 to TRBJ2-3; D possibly corresponds to TRBD1 (5 bases). The TCR was taken from a man aged 18 to 29 in good health and CMV-seronegative. The source material was PBMCs. CDR3 DNA: TGTGCCATCAGCAGGGAAGATACGCAGTATTTT. Encoded protein: CAISREDTQYF.